The rows below give T cell receptor beta chains drawn from one sample of a study of blood T cell repertoires in COVID-19. Assay used: immunoSEQ multiplex PCR; TCRdb lists only in-frame clones, some missing. The data hold 240,000 or so clones, with around four fifths observed a single time. Sample: peripheral blood. Receptors originate from a woman aged 60-75 years with active or convalescent COVID-19. The CDR3 runs from the conserved cysteine through the conserved F or W. The D gene is left open where the match is weak. Not all rows give a size; the values are once, few, many and, for expanded clones, a class.

length: 15
D: TRBD1
J: TRBJ1-3
size: NA
V: TRBV19
DNA: TGTGCCAGTAGTACCAGGGGACAGTTTGGAAACACCATATATTTT
CDR3: CASSTRGQFGNTIYF

length: 12
D: TRBD1
J: TRBJ1-2
size: NA
V: TRBV19
DNA: TGTGCCAGTACCCAGGGGGCGTTGGGCTACACCTTC
CDR3: CASTQGALGYTF

length: 15
D: TRBD1
J: TRBJ2-5
size: few
V: TRBV9
DNA: TGTGCCAGCAGCGAGGGACAGGGTTTGGGGGAGACCCAGTACTTC
CDR3: CASSEGQGLGETQYF

length: 16
D: TRBD2
J: TRBJ2-1
size: NA
V: TRBV28
DNA: TGTGCCAGCAGTTTTGCGGGGGGCCCCTCCTACAATGAGCAGTTCTTC
CDR3: CASSFAGGPSYNEQFF

length: 11
D: NA
J: TRBJ1-6
size: NA
V: TRBV6-5
DNA: TGTGCCAGCAGCCCCGGGATAACCCTCCACTTT
CDR3: CASSPGITLHF

length: 17
D: NA
J: TRBJ2-5
size: once
V: TRBV21-1
DNA: TGTGCCAGCAGCAAAGCGTTGGGCGGGGGATCCCAAGAGACCCAGTACTTC
CDR3: CASSKALGGGSQETQYF

length: 14
D: NA
J: TRBJ1-5
size: once
V: TRBV3-1/TRBV3-2
DNA: TGTGCCAGCAGCGCAAAATCTAGAGGTCAGCCCCAGCATTTT
CDR3: CASSAKSRGQPQHF

length: 15
D: NA
J: TRBJ2-3
size: NA
V: TRBV7-6
DNA: TGTGCCAGCAGCCCCCTAGTAGGGGGCACAGATACGCAGTATTTT
CDR3: CASSPLVGGTDTQYF

length: 15
D: TRBD1
J: TRBJ1-5
size: NA
V: TRBV7-2
DNA: TGTGCCAGCAGCTTAGTGCAGGGGGCTGGGCAGCCCCAGCATTTT
CDR3: CASSLVQGAGQPQHF

length: 18
D: TRBD2
J: TRBJ2-1
size: NA
V: TRBV4-1
DNA: TGCGCCAGCAGCCAAAGGGGACTAGAATCCGACTCCTACAATGAGCAGTTCTTC
CDR3: CASSQRGLESDSYNEQFF

length: 16
D: TRBD1
J: TRBJ1-1
size: NA
V: TRBV5-6
DNA: TGTGCCAGCAGCCCGGGGACAGGGGGTATGAACACTGAAGCTTTCTTT
CDR3: CASSPGTGGMNTEAFF

length: 16
D: TRBD2
J: TRBJ2-1
size: once
V: TRBV3-1/TRBV3-2
DNA: TGTGCCAGCAGCCTCTACGGGGGGGCGGCTTACAATGAGCAGTTCTTC
CDR3: CASSLYGGAAYNEQFF

length: 14
D: TRBD1
J: TRBJ1-2
size: once
V: TRBV19
DNA: TGTGCCAGTAGACCGGGACAGCTAAGATATGGCTACACCTTC
CDR3: CASRPGQLRYGYTF

length: 12
D: NA
J: TRBJ1-1
size: NA
V: TRBV7-9
DNA: TGTGCCAGCAGCTTATCTACCGGTCGGGCTTTCTTT
CDR3: CASSLSTGRAFF

length: 12
D: TRBD1
J: TRBJ1-2
size: once
V: TRBV30
DNA: TGTGCCTGGAGTACCAGGGGGCATGGCTACACCTTC
CDR3: CAWSTRGHGYTF

length: 13
D: NA
J: TRBJ2-3
size: NA
V: TRBV6-5
DNA: TGTGCCAGCAGCCCAACAGGGCTGAATACGCAGTATTTT
CDR3: CASSPTGLNTQYF

length: 16
D: NA
J: TRBJ1-1
size: few
V: TRBV6-5
DNA: TGTGCCAGCAGTTACACGCTCACTGGGGCGGGAACTGAAGCTTTCTTT
CDR3: CASSYTLTGAGTEAFF

length: 14
D: NA
J: TRBJ2-1
size: NA
V: TRBV11-2
DNA: TGTGCCAGCAGCTCGATTAGAGGATCCAATGAGCAGTTCTTC
CDR3: CASSSIRGSNEQFF

length: 15
D: NA
J: TRBJ1-4
size: few
V: TRBV18
DNA: TGTGCCAGCTCACCTACAGCAAACCCCAATGAAAAACTGTTTTTT
CDR3: CASSPTANPNEKLFF

length: 17
D: NA
J: TRBJ1-3
size: NA
V: TRBV18
DNA: TGTGCCAGCTCACCACAACCGGGGGGGGTCGCTGGAAACACCATATATTTT
CDR3: CASSPQPGGVAGNTIYF

length: 17
D: TRBD1
J: TRBJ1-3
size: few
V: TRBV19
DNA: TGTGCCAGTAGTCCCGGGACAGGGGGTCTATCTGGAAACACCATATATTTT
CDR3: CASSPGTGGLSGNTIYF

length: 13
D: TRBD2
J: TRBJ2-1
size: NA
V: TRBV5-1
DNA: TGCGCCAGCGGACTAGCGGCAATGAATGAGCAGTTCTTC
CDR3: CASGLAAMNEQFF

length: 13
D: NA
J: TRBJ2-3
size: NA
V: TRBV21-1
DNA: TGTGCCAGCACAGGGGGCTGGGAAGATACGCAGTATTTT
CDR3: CASTGGWEDTQYF

length: 17
D: TRBD2
J: TRBJ2-5
size: NA
V: TRBV6-1
DNA: TGTGCCAGCAGTGAAGCAGTTCTAGCGGGCCAGAAAGAGACCCAGTACTTC
CDR3: CASSEAVLAGQKETQYF

length: 14
D: NA
J: TRBJ2-7
size: NA
V: TRBV12-2
DNA: TGTGCAAGTCGCTTGGGACACCTCTACTACGAGCAGTACTTC
CDR3: CASRLGHLYYEQYF

length: 15
D: NA
J: TRBJ1-3
size: NA
V: TRBV30
DNA: TGTGCCTGGAGTTCCGGGGTTTACTCCGGAAACACCATATATTTT
CDR3: CAWSSGVYSGNTIYF

length: 12
D: NA
J: TRBJ1-2
size: NA
V: TRBV20-1
DNA: TGCAGTGCTAGTGAAGGGGTTAATGGCTACACCTTC
CDR3: CSASEGVNGYTF

length: 14
D: TRBD1
J: TRBJ2-7
size: NA
V: TRBV25-1
DNA: TGTGCCAGCAGAATACAGGGGGCGCCAGGGGAGCAGTACTTC
CDR3: CASRIQGAPGEQYF

length: 13
D: NA
J: TRBJ2-2
size: NA
V: TRBV5-1
DNA: TGCGCCAGCAGCCTGCAGGGGACCGGGGAGCTGTTTTTT
CDR3: CASSLQGTGELFF

length: 14
D: TRBD1
J: TRBJ1-2
size: few
V: TRBV11-2
DNA: TGTGCCAGCAGCACGGACAGGATAGACGATGGCTACACCTTC
CDR3: CASSTDRIDDGYTF

length: 17
D: NA
J: TRBJ2-7
size: few
V: TRBV2
DNA: TGTGCCAGCAGTAGCGGACGAGGTCAGACGAGCTCCTACGAGCAGTACTTC
CDR3: CASSSGRGQTSSYEQYF

length: 14
D: NA
J: TRBJ1-2
size: NA
V: TRBV4-3
DNA: TGCGCCAGCACTCTATCCCAGGGGAACTATGGCTACACCTTC
CDR3: CASTLSQGNYGYTF

length: 14
D: NA
J: TRBJ2-3
size: NA
V: TRBV6-5
DNA: TGTGCCAGCAACCAGGGGTCTGGCACAGATACGCAGTATTTT
CDR3: CASNQGSGTDTQYF

length: 13
D: NA
J: TRBJ1-6
size: NA
V: TRBV10-3
DNA: TGTGCCATCAGCCCGGGGTCGGATTCACCCCTCCACTTT
CDR3: CAISPGSDSPLHF

length: 12
D: NA
J: TRBJ2-5
size: NA
V: TRBV30
DNA: TGTGCCTGGAGTGAGGCAGGGGCTACCCAGTACTTC
CDR3: CAWSEAGATQYF

length: 15
D: NA
J: TRBJ1-1
size: NA
V: TRBV18
DNA: TGTGCCAGCTCACACACGGGACACAAGAACACTGAAGCTTTCTTT
CDR3: CASSHTGHKNTEAFF

length: 16
D: TRBD2
J: TRBJ2-1
size: NA
V: TRBV14
DNA: TGTGCCAGCAGCCAGTTAGCGGGGCCTTCCTACAATGAGCAGTTCTTC
CDR3: CASSQLAGPSYNEQFF

length: 12
D: TRBD2
J: TRBJ2-1
size: NA
V: TRBV7-9
DNA: TGTGCCAGCGAGCGGGGGGTTGGTGAGCAGTTCTTC
CDR3: CASERGVGEQFF

length: 16
D: TRBD1
J: TRBJ1-5
size: NA
V: TRBV6-5
DNA: TGTGCCAGCAGTTTCCGGCAAGACAGGGGTGATCAGCCCCAGCATTTT
CDR3: CASSFRQDRGDQPQHF

length: 14
D: NA
J: TRBJ1-2
size: NA
V: TRBV4-1
DNA: TGCGCCAGCAGCCTACGGGCCGGAGGGGATGGCTACACCTTC
CDR3: CASSLRAGGDGYTF

length: 14
D: TRBD1
J: TRBJ1-1
size: few
V: TRBV19
DNA: TGTGCCAGTAGTATGGGACAGTTGAACACTGAAGCTTTCTTT
CDR3: CASSMGQLNTEAFF

length: 16
D: TRBD2
J: TRBJ2-3
size: NA
V: TRBV3-1/TRBV3-2
DNA: TGTGCCAGCAGCCAAAACGGGGGGGCGTTCACAGATACGCAGTATTTT
CDR3: CASSQNGGAFTDTQYF

length: 18
D: TRBD1
J: TRBJ1-4
size: NA
V: TRBV6-4
DNA: TGTGCCAGCAGTGAAGCCCCTCTGACAGGGGGCGGCTATGAAAAACTGTTTTTT
CDR3: CASSEAPLTGGGYEKLFF

length: 17
D: NA
J: TRBJ2-3
size: NA
V: TRBV7-9
DNA: TGTGCCAGCAGCTTCCTTTTTGGGCAGGAAATCACAGATACGCAGTATTTT
CDR3: CASSFLFGQEITDTQYF

length: 11
D: NA
J: TRBJ2-3
size: NA
V: TRBV20-1
DNA: TGCAGTGCCCTCCTAGGTGATACGCAGTATTTT
CDR3: CSALLGDTQYF

length: 16
D: NA
J: TRBJ2-5
size: NA
V: TRBV4-1
DNA: TGCGCCAGCAGCCACCACGGGGGGCCCAACACAGAGACCCAGTACTTC
CDR3: CASSHHGGPNTETQYF